This T cell receptor (beta chain) emerged from a study of regulatory T cells in long-lasting Graves disease. Study context: More than 5 years of antithyroid drugs with positive TSH receptor antibodies defined persistent Graves' disease. Points from the study as a whole: Authors noted too few samples as a limitation. Relative to new patients (966), persistent patients exhibited greater sharing of public clonotypes (around 2,500). There was favoring of TRBV28, TRBJ1-2 and TRBJ2-5 in persistent disease.

Building the TCR beta libraries relied on iRepertoire HTBI primers, and CDR3 regions underwent Arm-PCR. Via MiXCR, TCRdb re-called the multiplex PCR reads, giving one row per CDR3 protein. The table lists about 310,000 distinct CDR3 sequences, roughly a fifth of them singletons, with roughly three fifths in the top ten. This clonotype appeared many times. Its target is not known. Time point denoted: persistent/refractory GD, antithyroid drugs over 5 years with positive TRAb. PBMCs provided the RNA from which the TCR library was made. Germline lookup yields CDR1 SGHTA and CDR2 FQGNSA. The CDR3 sequence is 12 residues long. V was cut by 3 bases and J by 4 bases, with 3 bases left in between.

The source material was peripheral blood mononuclear cells (PBMCs), sampled when the disease was refractory, from a patient treated with antithyroid drugs. The rearrangement joins TRBV7-2 to TRBJ2-2; no firm D call. This TCR derives from a female donor with Graves disease. CDR3: CASSLPTGELFF. For the CDR3, the DNA is TGTGCCAGCAGCTTGCCCACCGGGGAGCTGTTTTTT.